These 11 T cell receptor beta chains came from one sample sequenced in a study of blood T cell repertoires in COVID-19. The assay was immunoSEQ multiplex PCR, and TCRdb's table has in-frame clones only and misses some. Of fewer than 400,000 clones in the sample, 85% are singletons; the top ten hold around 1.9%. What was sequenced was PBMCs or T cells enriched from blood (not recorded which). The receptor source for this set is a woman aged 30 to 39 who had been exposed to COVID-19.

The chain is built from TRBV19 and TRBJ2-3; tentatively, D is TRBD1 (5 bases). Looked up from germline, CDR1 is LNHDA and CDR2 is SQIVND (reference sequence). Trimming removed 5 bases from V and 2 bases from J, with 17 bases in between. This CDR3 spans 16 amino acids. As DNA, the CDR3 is TGTGCCAGTAGTTCAGCTTGGGGCGCCGACACAGATACGCAGTATTTT. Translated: CASSSAWGADTDTQYF.

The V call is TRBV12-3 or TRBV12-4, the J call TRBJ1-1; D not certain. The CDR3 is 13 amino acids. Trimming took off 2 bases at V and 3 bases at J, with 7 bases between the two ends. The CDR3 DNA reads TGTGCCAGCAGTTTAAAGGGAGACACTGAAGCTTTCTTT. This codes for CASSLKGDTEAFF.

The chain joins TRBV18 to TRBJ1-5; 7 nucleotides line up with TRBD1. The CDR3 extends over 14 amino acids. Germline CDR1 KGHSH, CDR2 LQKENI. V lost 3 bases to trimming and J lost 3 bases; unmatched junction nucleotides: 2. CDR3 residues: CASSPDRDNQPQHF. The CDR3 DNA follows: TGTGCCAGCTCACCTGACAGGGACAATCAGCCCCAGCATTTT.

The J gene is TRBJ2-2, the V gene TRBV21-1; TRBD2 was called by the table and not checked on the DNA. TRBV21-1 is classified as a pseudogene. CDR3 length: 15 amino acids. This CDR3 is CASSKGKGGTGELFF. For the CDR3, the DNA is TGTGCCAGCAGCAAAGGCAAGGGGGGGACCGGGGAGCTGTTTTTT.

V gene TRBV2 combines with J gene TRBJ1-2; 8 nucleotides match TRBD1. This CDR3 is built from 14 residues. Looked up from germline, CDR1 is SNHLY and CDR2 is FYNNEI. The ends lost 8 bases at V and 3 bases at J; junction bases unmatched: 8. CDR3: CASLRSDRDYGYTF. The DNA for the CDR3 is TGTGCCAGCCTTCGATCGGACAGGGACTATGGCTACACCTTC.

The DNA for the CDR3 is TGTGCCAGCAGTTTGATTGACACTAATTCACCCCTCCACTTT. It encodes CASSLIDTNSPLHF. The chain joins TRBV28 to TRBJ1-6; D remains unclear. With 3 bases removed from V and 6 bases from J, the gap between germline ends came to 9 bases. Germline CDR1 is MDHEN and CDR2 is SYDVKM. The CDR3 is made up of 14 amino acids.

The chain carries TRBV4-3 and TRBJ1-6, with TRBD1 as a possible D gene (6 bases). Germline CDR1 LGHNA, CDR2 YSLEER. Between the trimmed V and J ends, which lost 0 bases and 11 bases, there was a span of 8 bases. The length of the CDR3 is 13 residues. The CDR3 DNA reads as TGCGCCAGCAGCCAAGAAGGGGGTCCACCCCTCCACTTT. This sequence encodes CASSQEGGPPLHF.

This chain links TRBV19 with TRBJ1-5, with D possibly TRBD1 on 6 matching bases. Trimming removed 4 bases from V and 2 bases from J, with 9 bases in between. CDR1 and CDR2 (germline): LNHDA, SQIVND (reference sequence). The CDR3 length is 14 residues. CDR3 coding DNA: TGTGCCAGTAGTACAGGGGCAGGCAATCAGCCCCAGCATTTT. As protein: CASSTGAGNQPQHF.

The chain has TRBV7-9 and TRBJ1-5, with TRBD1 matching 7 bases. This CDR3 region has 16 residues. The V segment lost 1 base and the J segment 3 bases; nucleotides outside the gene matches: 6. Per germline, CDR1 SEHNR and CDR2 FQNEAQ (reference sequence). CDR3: CASSLGGQEYNQPQHF. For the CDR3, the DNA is TGTGCCAGCAGCTTAGGAGGACAGGAGTACAATCAGCCCCAGCATTTT.

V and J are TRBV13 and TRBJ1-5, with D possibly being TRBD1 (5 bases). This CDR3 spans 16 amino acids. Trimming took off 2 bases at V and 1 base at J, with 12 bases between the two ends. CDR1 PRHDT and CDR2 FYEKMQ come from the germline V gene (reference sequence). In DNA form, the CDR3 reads TGTGCCAGCAGCTTATCAGGGTCTGAGAGCAATCAGCCCCAGCATTTT. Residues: CASSLSGSESNQPQHF.

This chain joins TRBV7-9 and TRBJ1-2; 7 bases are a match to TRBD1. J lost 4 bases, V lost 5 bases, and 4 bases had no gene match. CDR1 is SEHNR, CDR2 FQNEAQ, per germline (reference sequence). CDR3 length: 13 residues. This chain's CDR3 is CASSGDSSYGYTF. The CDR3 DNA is TGTGCCAGCAGCGGGGACAGCTCCTATGGCTACACCTTC. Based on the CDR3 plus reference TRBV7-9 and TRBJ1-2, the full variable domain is DTGVSQNPRHKITKRGQNVTFRCDPISEHNRLYWYRQTLGQGPEFLTYFQNEAQLEKSRLLSDRFSAERPKGSFSTLEIQRTEQGDSAMYLCASSGDSSYGYTFGSGTRLTVV.